This TCR beta chain stems from a study of cytomegalovirus exposure and HLA in healthy donors. The PCR made use of 60 Vbeta and 13 Jbeta primers. In the authors' methods: The count from a later analysis was about 80 million unique TCR beta chains, around 10 million of them shared. Using immunoSEQ multiplex PCR, the repertoire was profiled, and TCRdb retains in-frame clones only, with some absent. V, J and clone size were drawn from that table, and D and trimming were deduced from the DNA. Here the sample spans fewer than 200,000 clones, roughly 70% being singletons. With 3 bases clipped from V and 5 bases from J, the junction kept 10 bases outside the gene matches. The CDR3 is 15 residues long. In germline, CDR1 is SGHRS, CDR2 YFSETQ. Study-wide results and limits: Reported findings show TCR beta sequences accurately forecast HLA-A and HLA-B alleles in most subjects. Among TCR sequences, most were rare, though some public TCRs appeared in many donors. As immune exposure information, only CMV serostatus was available.

Points on this clone: Its antigen is as yet unknown.

The J gene is TRBJ2-5, the V gene TRBV5-1, with 7 bases identical to TRBD2. The TCR comes from a young woman in good health and CMV-seronegative. Sequenced material: PBMCs. CDR3 in DNA: TGCGCCAGCAGCTGGGGGGGGAGGGCCGCTGAGACCCAGTACTTC. Protein product: CASSWGGRAAETQYF.